This TCR beta chain stems from a study of blood T cell repertoires in COVID-19. Study context: COVID-19 samples, acute and convalescent, were from the United States, Italy and Spain. From T cells, B-cell-depleted T cells, or PBMCs came the material, which was cDNA or gDNA.

This CDR3 has 13 residues. Germline V gene sequence: CDR1 SGHRS, CDR2 YFSETQ. V was trimmed by 2 bases and J by 5 bases, leaving 10 bases between them. This clone occurred once. The data were produced by immunoSEQ multiplex PCR, yet TCRdb's version contains in-frame clones alone and is incomplete. The sample includes fewer than 200,000 clones, around 86% of them seen just once. The chain is built from TRBV5-1 and TRBJ2-5; D not certain. The sequence came from a man between 45 and 60 years old with active or convalescent COVID-19. The sample taken for sequencing was peripheral blood. CDR3 loop: CASSFSPSETQYF. The CDR3 region has the DNA TGCGCCAGCAGCTTTTCTCCTTCCGAGACCCAGTACTTC.